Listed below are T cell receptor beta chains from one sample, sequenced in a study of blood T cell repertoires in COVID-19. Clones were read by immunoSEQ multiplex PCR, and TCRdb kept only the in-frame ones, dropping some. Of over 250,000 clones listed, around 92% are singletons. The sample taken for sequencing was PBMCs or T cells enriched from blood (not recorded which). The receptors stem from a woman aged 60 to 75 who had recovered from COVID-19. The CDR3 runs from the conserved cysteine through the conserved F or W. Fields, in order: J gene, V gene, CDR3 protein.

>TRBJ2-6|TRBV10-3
CAISESMGTSGANVLTF
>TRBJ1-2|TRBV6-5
CASRPGSSDGYTF
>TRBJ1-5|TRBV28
CASTLQGRGQPQHF
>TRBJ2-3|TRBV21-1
CASFRRGLGTDTQYF
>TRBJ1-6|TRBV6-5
CASSTQGANSPLHF
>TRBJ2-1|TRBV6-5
CASSYPSGSLNNEQFF
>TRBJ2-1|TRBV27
CASTGGDEQFF
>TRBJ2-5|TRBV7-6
CASSEPGLAGKETQYF
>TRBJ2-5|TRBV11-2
CASSLAGVQETQYF
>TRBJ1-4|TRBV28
CASSLWGTGDNVKLFF
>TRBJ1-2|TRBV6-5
CASSYGRGVGGYTF
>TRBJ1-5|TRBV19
CASSMARAINQPQHF
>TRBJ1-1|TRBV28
CASRFLGQDTEAFF